Below are 19 T cell receptor beta chains sequenced from a single sample in a study of T cell responses to AZD1222 COVID-19 vaccine. Profiled with immunoSEQ multiplex PCR; TCRdb holds only in-frame clones, not every one. In the table there are 140,000 to 150,000 clones, approximately 90% of which are singletons. The starting material was peripheral blood, obtained on day 0 of MenACWY control vaccination. The origin of the receptors is an adult in good health.

This clone was seen only a few times. V is TRBV12-3 or TRBV12-4 and J is TRBJ1-6; D remains ambiguous. The V end was cut by 6 bases, the J end by 7 bases, with 10 bases between. CDR3 length: 13 residues. The DNA of the CDR3 is TGTGCCAGCAGGGAGGGAAAAAATTCACCCCTCCACTTT. Translation gives CASREGKNSPLHF.

This sequence joins TRBV18 and TRBJ2-3, with 8 nucleotides matching TRBD2. Germline CDR1 is KGHSH and CDR2 is LQKENI. Losses at the gene ends were 8 bases for V and 4 bases for J; bases not matched to a gene: 11. CDR3 length: 15 residues. The CDR3: CASTPRGGWADTQYF. CDR3 in DNA: TGTGCCAGCACCCCTCGGGGGGGGTGGGCAGATACGCAGTATTTT.

The chain is built from TRBV7-6 and TRBJ2-7, with 8 bases aligning to TRBD2. The CDR3 is 16 residues long. With 0 bases clipped from V and 4 bases from J, the junction kept 8 bases outside the gene matches. Germline V gives CDR1 SGHVS, CDR2 FNYEAQ. The CDR3: CASSLAARGGRYEQYF. The DNA of the CDR3 is TGTGCCAGCAGCTTAGCGGCGCGCGGGGGGAGATACGAGCAGTACTTC.

V gene TRBV19 combines with J gene TRBJ1-5; D is unclear. Germline values: CDR1 LNHDA, CDR2 SQIVND (reference sequence). V was pared by 6 bases and J by 0 bases, with 12 bases between. The CDR3 totals 15 residues. CDR3 DNA sequence: TGTGCCAGTAGGAGCCAAAATCGTAGCAATCAGCCCCAGCATTTT. Protein product: CASRSQNRSNQPQHF. Full variable domain (rest looked up from reference TRBV19 and TRBJ1-5): DGGITQSPKYLFRKEGQNVTLSCEQNLNHDAMYWYRQDPGQGLRLIYYSQIVNDFQKGDIAEGYSVSREKKESFPLTVTSAQKNPTAFYLCASRSQNRSNQPQHFGDGTRLSIL.

This clone occurred a few times. The J gene is TRBJ1-2, the V gene TRBV6-2 or TRBV6-3; D is uncertain. V dropped 6 bases and J dropped 4 bases, with 15 bases sitting between them. CDR3 length: 14 residues. Germline CDR1 MNHEY, CDR2 SVGEGT. CDR3 DNA sequence: TGTGCCAGCAGCCCTATGAAAGGACCCTATGGCTACACCTTC. It translates to CASSPMKGPYGYTF.

Notes on this clone: Other nucleotide sequences from this sample produce the same CDR3. V gene TRBV6-1 combines with J gene TRBJ2-5, with D maybe TRBD1 (5 bases). The CDR3 is 13 residues long. Trimming left V 1 base short and J 5 bases short, with 8 bases between. The V gene's germline CDR1 is MNHNS and CDR2 SASEGT. The CDR3 sequence: CASSEGGAETQYF. CDR3 DNA: TGTGCCAGCAGTGAAGGGGGCGCGGAGACCCAGTACTTC.

This sequence joins TRBV3-1 (or the pseudogene TRBV3-2) and TRBJ1-5, with D perhaps matching TRBD1 (5 bases). V was shortened by 4 bases and J by 6 bases, with 10 bases between the two germline ends. CDR1 and CDR2 (germline): LGHDT, YNNKEL (reference sequence). The CDR3 extends over 13 amino acids. The CDR3 DNA reads as TGTGCCAGCAGCCTCCAAGGGGTTCAGCCCCAGCATTTT. Translated, it gives CASSLQGVQPQHF.

The J gene is TRBJ1-3, the V gene TRBV5-6; D gene ambiguous. CDR3 length: 17 amino acids. The V end lost 4 bases, the J end lost 0 bases, and 17 bases lay between the germline ends. Per germline, CDR1 SGHDT and CDR2 YYEEEE. The CDR3 protein is CASSIFSLILSGNTIYF. The CDR3 coding sequence is TGTGCCAGCAGCATTTTCTCACTGATCCTCTCTGGAAACACCATATATTTT.

CDR3: CASRQTGGDGQPQHF. The DNA for the CDR3 is TGTGCCAGCAGACAAACAGGGGGCGACGGTCAGCCCCAGCATTTT. The chain combines TRBV6-6 with TRBJ1-5; 9 nucleotides match TRBD1. Germline CDR1 MNHNY, CDR2 SVGAGI (reference sequence). The CDR3 length is 15 residues. With 6 bases clipped from V and 6 bases from J, the junction kept 9 bases outside the gene matches.

This sequence joins TRBV5-5 and TRBJ1-4; the D is unclear. V was trimmed by 1 base and J by 4 bases, leaving 14 bases between them. Germline V gene lookup returns CDR1 SGHKS and CDR2 YYEKEE (reference sequence). The CDR3 totals 16 residues. The CDR3 DNA follows: TGTGCCAGCAGCTTGTATCTCCCGGATAATAATGAAAAACTGTTTTTT. This encodes CASSLYLPDNNEKLFF.

The rearrangement links TRBV15 to TRBJ1-5; TRBD1 aligns across 9 bases. The germline V gene has CDR1 LNHNV and CDR2 YYDKDF (reference sequence). The CDR3 sequence is 15 residues long. Trimming at V came to 4 bases and at J to 6 bases, leaving 7 bases not matched to a gene. The CDR3 sequence: CATSTGQGLAQPQHF. CDR3 nucleotide sequence: TGTGCCACCAGCACCGGACAGGGGCTTGCTCAGCCCCAGCATTTT.

V and J are TRBV4-1 and TRBJ2-1; D gene ambiguous. Trimming pared 0 bases from V and 0 bases from J, leaving 3 bases between. From germline, CDR1 is MGHRA and CDR2 YSYEKL. This CDR3 region has 14 residues. CDR3 coding DNA: TGCGCCAGCAGCCAAGAAGCCTCCTACAATGAGCAGTTCTTC. Its translation: CASSQEASYNEQFF.

The rearrangement links TRBV24-1 to TRBJ2-7; D might be TRBD1 (5 bases). The CDR3 covers 11 residues. V was trimmed by 9 bases and J by 5 bases, leaving 10 bases between them. The germline gives CDR1 KGHDR, CDR2 SFDVKD. Here the CDR3 reads CATQVGDEQYF. CDR3 coding DNA: TGTGCCACCCAGGTAGGGGACGAGCAGTACTTC.

The chain employs TRBV7-6 and TRBJ2-1; no clear D gene. Trimming stripped 0 bases from V and 4 bases from J, with 16 bases between. Germline V CDR1 and CDR2: SGHVS, FNYEAQ. The CDR3 has 17 amino acids. For the CDR3, the DNA is TGTGCCAGCAGCTTAGCGCTTAGGAAAGGCATTTACAATGAGCAGTTCTTC. It codes for CASSLALRKGIYNEQFF.

The rearrangement uses TRBV2 and TRBJ1-5; D uncertain. Germline lookup yields CDR1 SNHLY and CDR2 FYNNEI. The V and J ends lost 6 bases and 0 bases respectively, with 12 bases between them. This CDR3 region has 15 residues. For the CDR3, the DNA is TGTGCCAGCAGCGCTAACAAAGGTAGCAATCAGCCCCAGCATTTT. The encoded protein is CASSANKGSNQPQHF.

This CDR3 reads CASSQVSLGNGYTF. CDR3 sequence (DNA): TGCGCCAGCAGCCAAGTGTCCCTGGGAAATGGCTACACCTTC. The chain couples TRBV4-1 to TRBJ1-2; D gene ambiguous. CDR3 length: 14 residues. Germline assignment: CDR1 MGHRA and CDR2 YSYEKL. With 1 base removed from V and 6 bases from J, the gap between germline ends came to 12 bases.

This rearrangement joins TRBV7-2 to TRBJ1-2; D perhaps matches TRBD1 (6 bases). The germline CDR1 and CDR2 sequences are SGHTA and FQGNSA. The CDR3 has 14 residues. Trimming pared 4 bases from V and 4 bases from J, leaving 13 bases between. The CDR3 loop reads CASSSPIGGYGYTF. CDR3 sequence (DNA): TGTGCCAGCAGCTCCCCCATAGGGGGCTATGGCTACACCTTC.

CDR3 DNA: TGTGCCTGGAGTAAAGGAGGCCAGCCCCAGCATTTT. It is translated as CAWSKGGQPQHF. The chain links TRBV30 to TRBJ1-5, with unresolved D. Germline V gene sequence: CDR1 GTSNPN, CDR2 SVGIG (reference sequence). This CDR3 has 12 residues. V was trimmed by 2 bases and J by 7 bases, leaving 9 bases between them.

This clone has just one count. The chain couples TRBV2 to TRBJ1-2; D call uncertain. Germline values: CDR1 SNHLY, CDR2 FYNNEI. Trimming stripped 5 bases from V and 1 base from J, with 11 bases between. The CDR3 runs 14 residues. The CDR3 bases are TGTGCCAGCAGTCCCGTCATCCTTAACTATGGCTACACCTTC. This encodes CASSPVILNYGYTF.